This T cell receptor beta chain is drawn from a study of cytomegalovirus exposure and HLA in healthy donors. Study observations and caveats: In a later analysis, V- and J-gene trimming of beta chains associated with a DCLRE1C missense variant, replicated independently.

Sampled while nominally healthy, donors likely had unrecorded immune exposures. A note on this clone: Its antigen is currently unknown.

Both 60 Vbeta primers and 13 Jbeta primers went into the PCR. Clones were sequenced by immunoSEQ multiplex PCR, and TCRdb holds only the in-frame ones, with some missing. The repertoire holds some 160,000 clones, with roughly 76% as singletons. Material for sequencing was PBMCs. The source is a male donor in good health and CMV-seronegative.

The CDR3 DNA sequence: TGTGCCACCAGCAGAGATCGCCTAGCGGGGTTGGATGAGCAGTTCTTC. This gives the protein CATSRDRLAGLDEQFF. The genes are TRBV15 and TRBJ2-1, with 9 bases aligning to TRBD2. Losses at the gene ends were 0 bases for V and 8 bases for J; bases not matched to a gene: 8. This CDR3 has 16 amino acids. Germline-derived CDR1 and CDR2 are LNHNV and YYDKDF (reference sequence).